This note documents a single T cell receptor (beta chain) sequence. Its antigen remains unknown. The data were taken from a study of shared clonotypes between healthy human individuals. Study outcomes and limitations: Between a handful of donors, naive CD4 clonotypes were shared at a level of about 5%.

Germline V CDR1 and CDR2: MNHEY, SVGAGI. V gave up 5 bases and J gave up 5 bases, with 13 bases separating them. This CDR3 contains 14 residues. Original processing notes: Junction-only sequences without quality scores came from ImmunoSEQ, so filtering differed. This table comes from immunoSEQ multiplex PCR, and its TCRdb copy is limited to in-frame clones, with some not included. V and J calls and clone size are copied from that table; D and trimming were computed from the DNA. Of 2 million to 3 million clones listed, over 85% are singletons. This chain connects TRBV6-5 to TRBJ1-5; tentative D call: TRBD1 (5 bases). Sequenced material: naive CD4+ T cells from PBMCs. Stated subset: CD45RA+ positively selected. The sequence was collected from a man between 18 and 29 years old in good health. Some clones in this sample may be carry-over from other donors' samples. The CDR3 here is CASSISDSHQPQHF. CDR3 in DNA: TGTGCCAGCAGTATCTCCGACAGTCATCAGCCCCAGCATTTT.